Presented here are 10 T cell receptor beta chains from one specimen sequenced in a study of glioma-infiltrating T cells. TCR alpha and beta CDR3 regions were amplified from RNA using iRepertoire nested multiplex PCR. TCRdb called the multiplex PCR reads again in MiXCR, with one record for every CDR3 protein. Here the sample spans over 120,000 distinct CDR3 sequences, 30% to 40% being singletons. The material sequenced was glioma tissue, nonneoplastic brain tissue, or PBMCs (not recorded which). The receptors were gathered from a human donor with low-grade glioma or glioblastoma, undergoing nonglioma brain surgery, or in good health (not recorded which).

This clonotype was seen just once. CDR3 DNA sequence: TGTGCCAGCAGTATTATAGTCAATGAAAAACTGTTTTTT. The encoded protein is CASSIIVNEKLFF. This chain joins TRBV12-3 or TRBV12-4 and TRBJ1-4; D is unresolved. The CDR3 length is 13 residues. Deletions cut 5 bases from V and 5 bases from J, with 9 bases between.

The rearrangement joins TRBV6-4 to TRBJ2-3; unclear D gene. Germline V gene lookup returns CDR1 MRHNA and CDR2 SNTAGT. The CDR3 is 13 amino acids. The V gene lost 3 bases and the J gene lost 6 bases, with 10 bases spanning the gap. The CDR3 sequence is CASSEAPQDTQYF. CDR3 coding DNA: TGTGCCAGCAGTGAGGCCCCTCAGGATACGCAGTATTTT.

This chain links TRBV7-9 with TRBJ2-7; 9 bases line up with TRBD1. Losses at the gene ends were 4 bases for V and 5 bases for J; bases not matched to a gene: 6. This CDR3 region has 14 residues. Germline loops: CDR1 SEHNR, CDR2 FQNEAQ (reference sequence). CDR3 loop: CASSWDRVGDEQYF. Written as DNA, the CDR3 is TGTGCCAGCAGCTGGGACAGGGTGGGGGACGAGCAGTACTTC.

V is TRBV4-1 and J is TRBJ2-1; perhaps TRBD1 as D (5 bases). Germline V CDR1 and CDR2: MGHRA, YSYEKL. This CDR3 is built from 13 residues. V was pared by 0 bases and J by 10 bases, with 10 bases between. CDR3 in amino acids: CASSQEGRGEQFF. DNA of the CDR3: TGCGCCAGCAGCCAAGAGGGGCGAGGCGAGCAGTTCTTC.

This clonotype was found a few times. This rearrangement joins TRBV7-9 to TRBJ1-1; possible D gene TRBD1, 6 bases. The CDR3 contains 15 residues. V dropped 4 bases and J dropped 2 bases, with 14 bases sitting between them. The germline V gene encodes CDR1 SEHNR and CDR2 FQNEAQ (reference sequence). The CDR3, as DNA: TGTGCCAGCAGCTCCCGGCAGGGGATTAACACTGAAGCTTTCTTT. Translating gives CASSSRQGINTEAFF.

On this clonotype itself: Lacking the conserved final phenylalanine or tryptophan, this CDR3 likely reflects a read error. The J gene is TRBJ2-4, the V gene TRBV9; D call uncertain. V gave up 0 bases and J gave up 8 bases, with 9 bases separating them. Germline V gives CDR1 SGDLS, CDR2 YYNGEE. The CDR3 has 13 residues. The CDR3 here is CASSVDSKDIQYL. The CDR3, as DNA: TGTGCCAGCAGCGTAGACTCGAAGGACATTCAGTACTTA.

This rearrangement joins TRBV4-1 to TRBJ2-3, with a weak D call TRBD2 (6 bases). The CDR3 spans 13 residues. Germline values: CDR1 MGHRA, CDR2 YSYEKL. Trimming removed 0 bases at V and 10 bases at J, with 11 bases between. The CDR3 region is CASSQELPGAQYF. The CDR3 DNA reads as TGCGCCAGCAGCCAAGAGCTCCCGGGAGCGCAGTATTTT.

The V and J genes are TRBV10-3 and TRBJ1-5; D uncertain. The CDR3 length is 14 residues. Germline V gene data show CDR1 as ENHRY and CDR2 as SYGVKD. Trimming removed 6 bases at V and 3 bases at J, with 12 bases between. The chain's CDR3 is CAISEGRDNQPQHF. CDR3 nucleotides: TGTGCCATCAGCGAAGGGCGAGACAATCAGCCCCAGCATTTT.

This clonotype was counted only a few times. The rearrangement uses TRBV6-1 and TRBJ2-7; D possibly corresponds to TRBD1 (6 bases). This CDR3 region has 14 residues. V lost 5 bases and J lost 0, with 11 bases in between. CDR1 MNHNS and CDR2 SASEGT come from the germline V gene. The DNA for the CDR3 is TGTGCCAGCAGTTCTGGACAGTTCTCCTACGAGCAGTACTTC. It yields the protein CASSSGQFSYEQYF.

This clonotype was seen once. CDR3 amino acids: CASSPRHPSTDTQYF. CDR3 sequence (DNA): TGTGCCAGCAGCCCCAGACACCCTAGCACAGATACGCAGTATTTT. This sequence joins TRBV12-3 or TRBV12-4 and TRBJ2-3; D is undetermined. This CDR3 spans 15 amino acids. V gave up 6 bases and J gave up 0 bases, with 13 bases separating them.